These T cell receptor beta chains were read from a single sample in a study of OX40 agonist ivuxolimab in advanced cancers. Sequencing was performed with immunoSEQ multiplex PCR; in TCRdb, only in-frame clones are kept and a portion is missing. The table lists 75,000 to 100,000 clones, roughly 80% of them singletons, with under 6.5% in the top ten. Sequencing used CD4+ or CD8+ T cells sorted from blood, obtained in a trial of the OX40 agonist ivuxolimab. The origin of the receptors is an adult with an advanced solid tumor such as melanoma, head and neck, liver or kidney cancer. Each CDR3 is given with its conserved first and last residue. D genes are given only for firm matches. Part of the rows lack a size; the others show once, few, many or a class for expanded clones.

CSARGGKLFF TGCAGTGCTAGGGGGGGAAAACTGTTTTTT . TRBJ1-4 . TRBV20-1
CASSSGTSGGLRTDTQYF TGTGCCAGCAGCTCCGGGACTAGCGGGGGATTACGCACAGATACGCAGTATTTT . TRBJ2-3 TRBD2 TRBV11-2
CASSLWGYEQYF TGTGCCAGCAGCTTATGGGGTTACGAGCAGTACTTC . TRBJ2-7 . TRBV7-9
CASSLGAGSNQPQHF TGCGCCAGCAGCTTGGGAGCGGGTAGCAATCAGCCCCAGCATTTT few TRBJ1-5 . TRBV5-1
CASSLTDSSRGGYTF TGCGCCAGCAGCTTGACCGACAGTTCGCGGGGCGGCTACACCTTC . TRBJ1-2 . TRBV5-1
CSVGTGNNEQFF TGCAGCGTTGGAACAGGTAACAATGAGCAGTTCTTC . TRBJ2-1 . TRBV29-1
CASSQGVNTEAFF TGCGCCAGCAGCCAAGGCGTGAACACTGAAGCTTTCTTT . TRBJ1-1 . TRBV4-3
CASGLVITNGREEGYTF TGTGCTAGTGGTTTGGTAATAACGAATGGCAGGGAGGAAGGCTACACCTTC . TRBJ1-2 . TRBV12-5
CASSARDRGEQYF TGTGCCAGCAGTGCCCGGGACCGCGGGGAGCAGTACTTC . TRBJ2-7 . TRBV6-5
CASSFGGDSSGNTIYF TGCGCCAGCAGCTTTGGGGGCGATAGCTCTGGAAACACCATATATTTT few TRBJ1-3 . TRBV5-1
CASSSVIGTANYGYTF TGTGCCAGCAGTTCCGTTATCGGGACAGCCAACTATGGCTACACCTTC . TRBJ1-2 TRBD1 TRBV27
CASGLDRGRVSGNTIYF TGTGCTAGTGGTTTAGACAGGGGAAGGGTTTCTGGAAACACCATATATTTT . TRBJ1-3 TRBD1 TRBV12-5
CASSIFGAGVGEQYF TGTGCCAGTAGTATTTTCGGAGCAGGGGTAGGCGAGCAGTACTTT . TRBJ2-7 . TRBV19
CASTAGDRYGYTF TGTGCCAGCACCGCGGGGGATCGCTATGGCTACACCTTC . TRBJ1-2 . TRBV7-9
CASSSPEDGHEKLFF TGTGCCAGCAGCTCCCCAGAGGATGGGCATGAAAAACTGTTTTTT . TRBJ1-4 . TRBV7-9
CASSHNGGPTEAFF TGTGCCAGCAGCCACAATGGGGGTCCCACTGAAGCTTTCTTT . TRBJ1-1 . TRBV14
CASSEVRDGNTIYF TGTGCCAGCAGCGAAGTGCGGGATGGAAACACCATATATTTT once TRBJ1-3 . TRBV7-6
CASSQGTGRGDEKLFF TGCGCCAGCAGCCAAGGGACAGGGAGAGGGGATGAAAAACTGTTTTTT . TRBJ1-4 TRBD1 TRBV4-1
CASSVGRGPSTDTQYF TGTGCCAGCAGCGTAGGGCGCGGGCCTAGCACAGATACGCAGTATTTT . TRBJ2-3 . TRBV9
CAWDRAATEAFF TGTGCCTGGGACAGGGCGGCCACTGAAGCTTTCTTT once TRBJ1-1 TRBD1 TRBV30
CASSMDSQWVAGDCYEQYF TGTGCCAGCAGCATGGACTCCCAATGGGTAGCGGGAGATTGCTACGAGCAGTACTTC . TRBJ2-7 . TRBV21-1
CASRDRDNSQYF TGCGCCAGCAGGGACCGGGACAACTCGCAGTACTTC once TRBJ2-7 . TRBV5-1
CASSYGLAGAETQYF TGCGCCAGCAGCTACGGACTAGCGGGAGCAGAGACCCAGTACTTC . TRBJ2-5 TRBD2 TRBV5-1
CASSPSREYGYTF TGTGCCAGCAGCCCATCAAGAGAGTATGGCTACACCTTC . TRBJ1-2 . TRBV7-9
CASSEGFISSSYNEQFF TGTGCCAGCAGTGAAGGGTTCATTTCTAGCTCCTACAATGAGCAGTTCTTC . TRBJ2-1 . TRBV6-1
CASSRTGATAGSEQYF TGTGCCAGCAGCCGGACCGGGGCTACAGCGGGCTCCGAGCAGTACTTC once TRBJ2-7 . TRBV7-9
CASSQGTGGGAGQYF TGCGCCAGCAGCCAAGGGACTGGCGGGGGGGCCGGGCAGTATTTT . TRBJ2-3 TRBD2 TRBV4-3
CASSMGRAGGGETQYF TGTGCCAGTAGTATGGGCAGGGCGGGAGGAGGCGAGACCCAGTACTTC . TRBJ2-5 TRBD2 TRBV19
CASGPDFFTEAFF TGTGCCAGCGGCCCCGATTTCTTCACTGAAGCTTTCTTT . TRBJ1-1 . TRBV2
CASSLRQEGSPLHF TGTGCCAGCAGCCTCAGACAGGAGGGTTCACCCCTCCACTTT . TRBJ1-6 . TRBV6-6
CASSLRASSYEQYF TGTGCCAGCAGCTTGAGGGCGAGCTCCTACGAGCAGTACTTC . TRBJ2-7 . TRBV5-6
CASSYRREVNNEQFF TGTGCCAGCAGCTACAGGAGGGAGGTGAACAATGAGCAGTTCTTC . TRBJ2-1 . TRBV27
CASRQGGGQPQHF TGTGCCAGCAGACAAGGGGGTGGGCAGCCCCAGCATTTT . TRBJ1-5 . TRBV2
CASNTGTGTMNF TGTGCCAGCAACACCGGGACAGGGACTATGAACTTC . TRBJ2-7 TRBD1 TRBV13
CASSPVTLGTSGTYEQYF TGTGCCAGCAGCCCCGTAACTCTAGGGACTAGCGGGACCTACGAGCAGTACTTC . TRBJ2-7 TRBD2 TRBV14
CASSSGSYNEQFF TGTGCCAGCAGCTCGGGATCCTACAATGAGCAGTTCTTC . TRBJ2-1 . TRBV7-2
CASSPPTGSTDTQYF TGTGCCAGCTCACCACCGACAGGGAGCACAGATACGCAGTATTTT . TRBJ2-3 TRBD1 TRBV18
CASEGRGYGYTF TGTGCCAGCGAGGGGAGGGGCTATGGCTACACCTTC few TRBJ1-2 . TRBV28
CATSRDLGGASTDTQYF TGTGCCACCAGCAGAGATCTCGGGGGTGCGAGCACAGATACGCAGTATTTT . TRBJ2-3 . TRBV15
CASSPGGSLAYNEQFF TGTGCCAGCAGTCCCGGCGGGAGTCTGGCCTACAATGAGCAGTTCTTC . TRBJ2-1 TRBD2 TRBV6-6
CAWSRDILTYTQYF TGTGCCTGGAGCCGGGACATCCTAACTTATACGCAGTATTTT . TRBJ2-3 . TRBV30
CASSLALLPDTQYF TGTGCCAGCAGCTTGGCTCTGCTACCAGATACGCAGTATTTT . TRBJ2-3 . TRBV5-4
CASSEEAGYLHEQYF TGTGCCAGCAGTGAAGAGGCAGGCTACCTGCACGAGCAGTACTTC . TRBJ2-7 . TRBV6-1
CASSEQLAGGRETQYF TGTGCCAGCAGTGAGCAACTAGCGGGAGGTAGGGAGACCCAGTACTTC . TRBJ2-5 TRBD2 TRBV6-1
CATSRDRSAGPGYTF TGTGCCACCAGCAGAGATCGGTCGGCGGGGCCCGGCTACACCTTC . TRBJ1-2 . TRBV15
CASSQRGGTSYNEQFF TGTGCCAGCAGCCAAAGAGGGGGTACCTCCTACAATGAGCAGTTCTTC . TRBJ2-1 . TRBV9
CASQTATGGAEAFF TGTGCCAGCCAAACGGCCACCGGGGGGGCTGAAGCTTTCTTT . TRBJ1-1 . TRBV18
CASRGTEATGELFF TGTGCCAGCCGAGGGACGGAGGCAACCGGGGAGCTGTTTTTT . TRBJ2-2 . TRBV6-4
CASSSGAGNSRETQYF TGTGCCAGTAGCTCGGGGGCCGGGAACAGCCGTGAGACCCAGTACTTC . TRBJ2-5 . TRBV19
CASSSVTSGGVAPKNIQYF TGTGCCAGCAGCTCCGTGACTAGCGGGGGGGTCGCACCTAAAAACATTCAGTACTTC . TRBJ2-4 TRBD2 TRBV7-9
CASSPYGHPYEQYF TGTGCCAGCTCACCATACGGACACCCCTACGAGCAGTACTTC . TRBJ2-7 . TRBV18
CASSLLQTGSKLFF TGTGCCAGCAGTTTACTTCAGACAGGGTCAAAACTGTTTTTT . TRBJ1-4 TRBD1 TRBV27
CASSLAGTDTQYF TGTGCCAGCAGCCTCGCTGGCACAGATACGCAGTATTTT . TRBJ2-3 . TRBV9